The 25 T cell receptor beta chains presented below share a single source sample, sequenced in a study of tumor-infiltrating lymphocytes in primary liver carcinoma. From roughly 21-30 mg of unsorted bulk tissue, DNA and RNA were co-extracted together. Synthesis of TCR beta cDNA was carried out from 500 ng total RNA with a constant-region primer. TCR beta libraries came from three nested multiplex PCR rounds using slightly modified ARM-PCR. Forward primers for TRBV1-TRBV30 and a C-beta reverse primer served the first two PCR rounds, at about 10 cycles each. A single record per CDR3 protein comes from TCRdb applying MiXCR to the multiplex PCR reads. The data show tens of thousands of distinct CDR3 sequences, about 79% seen once. The material sequenced was liver tumor tissue from sampling region 1. Subset denoted: tumor region T1, superior pole. The receptors were sampled from a woman in her 30s with primary liver carcinoma and hepatitis B virus infection.

This chain uses TRBV14 with TRBJ2-5; D gene ambiguous. The CDR3 has 15 amino acids. Trimming removed 0 bases at V and 2 bases at J, with 10 bases between. Germline CDR1 is SGHDN and CDR2 is FVKESK. The CDR3 loop reads CASSQDMSSQETQYF. CDR3 DNA: TGTGCCAGCAGCCAAGACATGTCTTCTCAAGAGACCCAGTACTTC.

This clonotype was seen a few times. A read error is possible here, since a much larger clone lies one base away. The J gene is TRBJ2-1, the V gene TRBV24-1, with D perhaps TRBD1 (6 bases). Per the germline V gene, CDR1 is KGHDR and CDR2 is SFDVKD. CDR3 length equals 13 residues. Trimming pared 9 bases from V and 1 base from J, leaving 9 bases between. The CDR3 sequence is CATGDTSYNEQFF. CDR3 in DNA: TGTGCCACCGGGGACACTTCCTACAATGAGCAGTTCTTC.

Concerning this clonotype itself: An end of the junction does not agree with germline; a read error may underlie this. The V gene is TRBV6-5, the J gene TRBJ2-7; TRBD1 matches at 7 bases. The germline V gene has CDR1 MNHEY and CDR2 SVGAGI. CDR3 length: 15 residues. In DNA, the CDR3 is TGTGCCAGCAGTTACAGGGACAGCAGCTCCTATGAGCAGTATTTC. It codes for CASSYRDSSSYEQYF.

Points on this clonotype: One junction end does not reproduce the germline sequence, and a read error may be involved. V usage is TRBV5-8 and J usage is TRBJ2-1; no firm D call. Germline V CDR1 and CDR2: SGHTS, YDEGEE. CDR3 length: 13 amino acids. The CDR3 bases are TGTGCCAGCAGCTTGGACAGAGGCAATGAACAGTTATTC. Translated: CASSLDRGNEQLF.

In the case of this clonotype: This CDR3 fails to terminate in the conserved phenylalanine or tryptophan, so it likely reflects a read error. The rearrangement joins TRBV5-4 to TRBJ2-3; no firm D call. This CDR3 is 12 amino acids long. The V gene's germline CDR1 is SGHNT and CDR2 YYREEE (reference sequence). DNA for the CDR3: TGTGTCAGCAAAAGTTGGGGAGATACGCAGTATTAT. The encoded protein is CVSKSWGDTQYY.

Comment on this clonotype: At one end the junction does not follow the germline gene, possibly because of a read error. The J gene is TRBJ2-1, the V gene TRBV11-3, with TRBD2 matching 9 bases. CDR3 length: 17 residues. The germline CDR1 and CDR2 sequences are SGHNT and YENEEA. As DNA, the CDR3 is TGTGCCAGCAGCTTAGGCCTGCAAGCGGGAGGCTACAATGAGCAGTTCTTT. Its protein is CASSLGLQAGGYNEQFF.

As for this clonotype: Relative to the germline gene, one junction end is altered; a read error may explain this. The chain is built from TRBV14 and TRBJ2-1, with TRBD1 matching 9 bases. The germline V gene has CDR1 SGHDN and CDR2 FVKESK. There are 15 residues in the CDR3. The CDR3 reads CVSIPRDRVYNEQFF. For the CDR3, the DNA is TGTGTCAGCATCCCTAGGGACAGGGTTTATAATGAGCAGTTCTTC.

Turning to this clonotype: The junction departs from the called germline gene at one end, perhaps through a read error. The chain employs TRBV11-2 and TRBJ2-3; 7 bases fit TRBD2. Germline CDR1 reads SGHAT; CDR2 reads FQNNGV. The CDR3 loop spans 15 amino acids. The CDR3 loop reads CASIIGLGRTDTHYF. DNA for the CDR3: TGTGCCAGCATCATCGGACTAGGACGCACAGATACGCATTATTTT. Filled out from reference TRBV11-2 and TRBJ2-3, the complete variable domain reads EAGVAQSPRYKIIEKRQSVAFWCNPISGHATLYWYQQILGQGPKLLIQFQNNGVVDDSQLPKDRFSAERLKGVDSTLKIQPAKLEDSAVYLCASIIGLGRTDTHYFGPGTRLTVL.

As regards this clonotype: The junction shows a germline mismatch at one end, possibly a read error. The genes are TRBV4-2 and TRBJ1-1, with a weak D call TRBD1 (5 bases). The germline V gene encodes CDR1 LGHNA and CDR2 YNFKEQ. The CDR3 has 16 residues. CDR3 loop: CTSSPVEGRWNTEAFF. The CDR3 bases are TGTACCAGCAGCCCCGTCGAGGGGAGATGGAACACTGAAGCTTTCTTC.

Concerning this clonotype: An end of the junction does not agree with germline; a read error may underlie this. The rearrangement uses TRBV11-3 and TRBJ2-3; the D is unclear. CDR1 is SGHNT, CDR2 YENEEA, per germline. The CDR3 spans 14 residues. CDR3 DNA: TGTGTCAGCAGCTTTGAGACGCCAATGGCGCCGCAGTATTTT. Its protein is CVSSFETPMAPQYF.

This clonotype has only one observation. The chain has TRBV11-3 and TRBJ2-1, with D hard to call. The V and J ends lost 3 bases and 7 bases respectively, with 10 bases between them. This CDR3 is 13 amino acids long. Germline loops: CDR1 SGHNT, CDR2 YENEEA. This CDR3 is CASSFAGVNEQFF. CDR3 DNA sequence: TGTGCCAGCAGCTTTGCTGGGGTGAATGAGCAGTTCTTC.

Details on this clonotype: Relative to the germline gene, one junction end is altered; a read error may explain this. The chain has TRBV5-4 and TRBJ2-5; TRBD2 agrees at 11 bases. The CDR3 contains 15 residues. Per the germline V gene, CDR1 is SGHNT and CDR2 is YYREEE (reference sequence). The CDR3 region has the DNA TGTACCAGCAACTTGATGGCTAGCGGGAGGGAGACCCAGTACTTC. This translates into CTSNLMASGRETQYF.

As concerns this clonotype: A read error may account for a junction end that differs from germline. V is TRBV11-2 and J is TRBJ2-5; possibly TRBD2 for D (6 bases). The germline V gene has CDR1 SGHAT and CDR2 FQNNGV. The CDR3 is made up of 14 amino acids. The CDR3 coding sequence is TGTGCCAACAGCCCCCTGGGGAGCTGGGAGGCCCAGTACTTC. This gives the protein CANSPLGSWEAQYF.

About this clonotype: As the CDR3 is not closed by the conserved phenylalanine or tryptophan, this likely results from a read error. The chain combines TRBV11-2 with TRBJ2-7, with a weak D call TRBD2 (6 bases). V lost 7 bases, J lost 7 bases, and 17 bases lay in between. CDR1 is SGHAT, CDR2 FQNNGV, per germline. This CDR3 is 13 amino acids long. In DNA form, the CDR3 reads TGTGCCAGCAAGATTGCGGGAAACTATGAGCAGTACTTA. Translating gives CASKIAGNYEQYL.

Notes on this clonotype: At one end the junction does not follow the germline gene, possibly because of a read error. CDR3 in DNA: TGTGTCATCAGTCCCACGGCGACCCGGGGTGGGCAGTTCTTC. This codes for CVISPTATRGGQFF. This chain connects TRBV10-3 to TRBJ2-1, with D possibly being TRBD2 (5 bases). This CDR3 is built from 14 residues. Germline loops: CDR1 ENHRY, CDR2 SYGVKD.

For this clonotype: Mismatch with germline at one junction end may stem from a read error. The chain has TRBV5-4 and TRBJ2-3, with D possibly being TRBD1 (5 bases). The CDR3 extends over 17 amino acids. CDR1 is SGHNT, CDR2 YYREEE, per germline (reference sequence). In nucleotides, the CDR3 is TGTGCGATCTGCGTAGACGGACACCCTCCACCCACAGGTACGCAGTATTTT. Protein sequence: CAICVDGHPPPTGTQYF. The entire variable domain, with the rest obtained from reference TRBV5-4 and TRBJ2-3, is as follows: ETGVTQSPTHLIKTRGQQVTLRCSSQSGHNTVSWYQQALGQGPQFIFQYYREEENGRGNFPPRFSGLQFPNYSSELNVNALELDDSALYLCAICVDGHPPPTGTQYFGPGTRLTVL.

For this clonotype: One end of the junction is discordant with germline, which a read error may explain. The J gene is TRBJ2-7, the V gene TRBV4-1, with D tentatively TRBD1 (5 bases). Germline V lookup: CDR1 MGHRA, CDR2 YSYEKL. CDR3 length equals 16 residues. The CDR3 loop reads CASQLGPASPTYEQYF. The CDR3 region has the DNA TGCGCCAGCCAATTGGGGCCCGCTTCTCCCACCTATGAGCAGTACTTC.

In regard to this clonotype: Lacking the conserved final phenylalanine or tryptophan, this CDR3 likely reflects a read error. CDR3 nucleotides: TGTGCCAGCAGCCTCTCCGGACGGGTGGGCTATGGCTACACCTTA. It is translated as CASSLSGRVGYGYTL. The gene calls are TRBV7-8 and TRBJ1-2; no firm D call. The V end was cut by 5 bases, the J end by 4 bases, with 17 bases between. In germline, CDR1 is SGHVS, CDR2 FQNEAQ. This CDR3 region has 15 residues.

Regarding this clonotype: One junction end does not reproduce the germline sequence, and a read error may be involved. This chain joins TRBV6-1 and TRBJ2-3; D ambiguous. Germline V gene data show CDR1 as MNHNS and CDR2 as SASEGT. The CDR3 has 14 amino acids. The CDR3 is CASYAVWFTDTQYF. The CDR3 bases are TGTGCCAGCTATGCTGTGTGGTTTACAGATACGCAATATTTT.

The table lists this clonotype with a few counts. This may be a read error, as it is one base from a much larger clone. The chain links TRBV13 to TRBJ2-1; 13 nucleotides line up with TRBD2. This CDR3 is 16 amino acids long. Germline CDR1 is PRHDT and CDR2 is FYEKMQ (reference sequence). This CDR3 is CVSSTGTSGAYDEQFF. The CDR3 nucleotides are TGTGTCAGCAGCACCGGGACTAGCGGGGCATACGATGAGCAGTTCTTC.

Details on this clonotype: A junction end diverges from the germline sequence, so it may reflect a read error. This chain joins TRBV11-1 and TRBJ2-1; D is perhaps TRBD1 (6 bases). The CDR3 is 15 amino acids. Per the germline V gene, CDR1 is SGHAT and CDR2 is FQDESV (reference sequence). CDR3 amino acids: CANSQRQASYNVQFF. The CDR3 DNA reads as TGTGCCAACAGCCAGAGACAGGCCTCCTACAATGTGCAGTTCTTC. Full variable domain (rest looked up from reference TRBV11-1 and TRBJ2-1): EAEVAQSPRYKITEKSQAVAFWCDPISGHATLYWYRQILGQGPELLVQFQDESVVDDSQLPKDRFSAERLKGVDSTLKIQPAELGDSAMYLCANSQRQASYNVQFFGPGTRLTVL.

Details on this clonotype: Its ends do not fully match the called genes, so a read error is possible. The chain carries TRBV29-1 and TRBJ2-3; D perhaps matches TRBD2 (6 bases). Per germline, CDR1 SQVTM and CDR2 ANQGSEA. This CDR3 spans 14 amino acids. The CDR3 bases are TGTAGCATTGAAGGACTAAGTTCCACAGATACGCAGTATTTT. Residues: CSIEGLSSTDTQYF.

This clonotype was recorded only once. One end of the junction varies from germline; a read error may be responsible. The gene calls are TRBV28 and TRBJ1-5, with 8 nucleotides matching TRBD1. The germline CDR1 and CDR2 sequences are MDHEN and SYDVKM. This CDR3 has 12 amino acids. CDR3 region: CAISVHGTGQHF. CDR3 nucleotide sequence: TGTGCCATCAGTGTCCACGGGACAGGCCAGCATTTT.

This chain connects TRBV6-5 to TRBJ2-5, with 10 bases that match TRBD1. The CDR3 is 12 residues long. CDR1 MNHEY and CDR2 SVGAGI come from the germline V gene. The CDR3 loop reads CGSTDRGLTQYF. The DNA of the CDR3 is TGTGGCAGTACCGACAGGGGGCTGACCCAGTACTTC.

Turning to this clonotype: One end of the junction fails to match germline, which may point to a read error. The J gene is TRBJ2-2, the V gene TRBV6-1, with D possibly called TRBD1 or TRBD2 (5 bases each). This CDR3 has 19 residues. Germline-derived CDR1 and CDR2 are MNHNS and SASEGT. CDR3 DNA: TGTGTCAGCAGTGAAACCCTTCCCGGGGACGCCGGGAACACCGGGAAGCTGTTTTTT. This codes for CVSSETLPGDAGNTGKLFF.